A selection of T cell receptor beta chains follows, all from one sample in a study of T cell repertoires in cytomegalovirus infection. MiXCR, applied by TCRdb to the reads, yields one record per CDR3 protein. The repertoire holds just over 300,000 distinct CDR3 sequences, with 15% to 20% as singletons. The sequencing input was PBMCs. The receptor source for this set is a human donor in good health (CMV status not recorded). Some clones in this sample may be carry-over from other donors' samples. Each CDR3 is given with its conserved first and last residue. D genes are given only for firm matches. The size field is filled for only some rows; it gives once, few, many or a size class.

V,J,D,size,DNA,CDR3
TRBV28,TRBJ2-7,.,few,TGTGCCACCACAGGGATGGCCTCCTACGAGCAGTACTTC,CATTGMASYEQYF
TRBV7-2,TRBJ1-5,.,many,TGTGCCAGCAGCTCCGAGGTTGGGGGGCTGGGGCAGCCCCAGCATTTT,CASSSEVGGLGQPQHF
TRBV4-3,TRBJ2-2,.,.,TGCGCCAGCAGCCAAGAGTCCTCTACCTCGAACACCGGGGAGCTGTTTTTT,CASSQESSTSNTGELFF
TRBV12-3/TRBV12-4,TRBJ2-2,.,many,TGTGCCAGCAGTTATGGGGGGACGAACACCGGGGAGCTGTTTTTT,CASSYGGTNTGELFF
TRBV2,TRBJ2-1,TRBD1,many,TGTGCCAGCAGCCTACCGGACGGGACAGGGGAGATCGGTGAGCAGTTCTTC,CASSLPDGTGEIGEQFF
TRBV2,TRBJ1-1,TRBD1,.,TGTGCCAGCAGTGAACAGGGGGGGAACACTGAAGCTTTCTTT,CASSEQGGNTEAFF
TRBV27,TRBJ1-1,.,.,TGTGCCAGCAGTTTAACCCGGGACGGGACCCTGAACACTGAAGCTTTCTTT,CASSLTRDGTLNTEAFF
TRBV28,TRBJ1-6,.,many,TGTGCCAGCAGTTTAGACGGGAATTCACCCCTCCACTTT,CASSLDGNSPLHF
TRBV12-3/TRBV12-4,TRBJ1-2,.,many,TGTGCCAGCAGTTTAAGGTTCTATGGCTACACCTTC,CASSLRFYGYTF
TRBV7-2,TRBJ1-3,TRBD1,many,TGTGCCAGCAGTTCGGACAGGGGCCGGGGAAACACCATATATTTT,CASSSDRGRGNTIYF
TRBV4-1,TRBJ1-4,.,.,TGCGCCAGCAGCTTTACGGGAAATGGGGCTAATGAAAAACTGTTTTTT,CASSFTGNGANEKLFF
TRBV6-9,TRBJ2-7,.,many,TGTGCCTTGAAATCGGTCGGCAACGAGCAGTACTTC,CALKSVGNEQYF
TRBV4-1,TRBJ2-1,.,few,TGCGCCAGCAGCCTAGCCCCCATGAGCTCCTACAATGAGCAGTTCTTC,CASSLAPMSSYNEQFF